The 26 T cell receptor beta chains below come from one sample, sequenced in a study of persistence of HIV-infected CD4 T cells. Sequencing used immunoSEQ version 4 in survey mode. Using immunoSEQ multiplex PCR, the repertoire was profiled, and TCRdb retains in-frame clones only, with some absent. The sample lists approximately 36,000 clones; about 85% were seen once. An overlapping HIV-1 Gag peptide pool stimulated these cells at approximately 0.91 ug/peptide/mL. Sorted nonresponding memory CD4+ T cells were CD40L-negative, CD69-negative, CD45RO-high. The antigens of these receptors remain unknown. Material: cultured CD4+ T cells from PBMCs, obtained from a patient who received antiretroviral therapy. The source of these receptors is an adult with HIV. The donor label of this sample is uncertain.

The rearrangement links TRBV5-8 to TRBJ1-3, with D uncertain. The CDR3 contains 15 residues. Trimming removed 1 base at V and 4 bases at J, with 12 bases between. Germline CDR1 SGHTS, CDR2 YDEGEE. The CDR3 loop is CASSLYVGNGNTIYF. The DNA for the CDR3 is TGTGCCAGCAGCTTGTATGTAGGGAACGGAAACACCATATATTTT.

The chain has TRBV6-5 and TRBJ1-2; tentatively, D is TRBD1 (6 bases). V was shortened by 5 bases and J by 8 bases, with 12 bases between the two germline ends. Germline V gene data show CDR1 as MNHEY and CDR2 as SVGAGI. This CDR3 comprises 12 residues. CDR3 region: CASSQDRRGYTF. The CDR3 DNA reads as TGTGCCAGCAGTCAGGACAGAAGGGGCTACACCTTC.

The chain couples TRBV14 to TRBJ1-2, with 9 bases identical to TRBD1. Germline V gene data show CDR1 as SGHDN and CDR2 as FVKESK. Unmatched junction bases numbered 3, after V lost 1 base and J lost 3 bases. The CDR3 totals 15 residues. CDR3 in amino acids: CASSQVGQGDYGYTF. CDR3 sequence (DNA): TGTGCCAGCAGCCAAGTGGGACAGGGCGACTATGGCTACACCTTC.

The chain carries TRBV2 and TRBJ2-3; 15 bases are a match to TRBD2. From germline, CDR1 is SNHLY and CDR2 FYNNEI. The J segment lost 3 bases and the V segment lost 3 bases, leaving 7 bases of the junction unmatched. CDR3 length: 18 residues. CDR3 sequence reads: CASSDRRTSGGATDTQYF. In DNA, the CDR3 is TGTGCCAGCAGTGATCGAAGGACTAGCGGGGGGGCGACAGATACGCAGTATTTT.

This chain uses TRBV18 with TRBJ1-5; D is unclear. Germline V gene sequence: CDR1 KGHSH, CDR2 LQKENI. The V gene lost 3 bases and the J gene lost 3 bases, with 6 bases spanning the gap. This CDR3 comprises 13 residues. The DNA of the CDR3 is TGTGCCAGCTCACCCAACCCCAATCAGCCCCAGCATTTT. Amino acids: CASSPNPNQPQHF.

The V gene is TRBV5-1, the J gene TRBJ2-7; 9 nucleotides match TRBD1. Germline CDR1 is SGHRS and CDR2 is YFSETQ. This CDR3 has 15 residues. The V segment lost 0 bases and the J segment 6 bases; nucleotides outside the gene matches: 7. The CDR3 DNA reads as TGCGCCAGCAGCTTGGAACCGGGACAGGGCAGCGAGCAGTACTTC. This translates into CASSLEPGQGSEQYF.

This sequence joins TRBV6-5 and TRBJ2-7, with 10 nucleotides matching TRBD2. The CDR3 runs 15 residues. Germline V gives CDR1 MNHEY, CDR2 SVGAGI. Losses at the gene ends were 5 bases for V and 3 bases for J; bases not matched to a gene: 7. In nucleotides, the CDR3 is TGTGCCAGCAGTAGGGAAGCGGGGGGGTACTACGAGCAGTACTTC. The encoded protein is CASSREAGGYYEQYF.

The V call is TRBV7-8, the J call TRBJ1-3, with D uncertain. Germline lookup yields CDR1 SGHVS and CDR2 FQNEAQ. CDR3 size: 14 residues. V lost 1 base to trimming and J lost 0 bases, with 4 bases between them. For the CDR3, the DNA is TGTGCCAGCAGCTTAGGAGCCTCTGGAAACACCATATATTTT. Translating gives CASSLGASGNTIYF.

V gene TRBV2 combines with J gene TRBJ1-5; D unresolved. This CDR3 is built from 12 residues. CDR1 and CDR2 from the germline V gene are SNHLY and FYNNEI. V lost 6 bases and J 8 bases, leaving 11 bases between the germline ends. In DNA, the CDR3 is TGTGCCAGCAGGCGGACGGCGGAGCCCCAGCATTTT. Its protein product is CASRRTAEPQHF.

The chain combines TRBV5-5 with TRBJ2-5; 7 bases are a match to TRBD1. The germline V gene has CDR1 SGHKS and CDR2 YYEKEE (reference sequence). The ends lost 0 bases at V and 6 bases at J; junction bases unmatched: 2. The CDR3 consists of 13 residues. The DNA of the CDR3 is TGTGCCAGCAGCTTGGAAGGGGGCAAGACCCAGTACTTC. Translation: CASSLEGGKTQYF.

The gene calls are TRBV7-6 and TRBJ2-1; D possibly corresponds to TRBD2 (5 bases). CDR1 and CDR2 from the germline V gene are SGHVS and FNYEAQ. Trimming pared 4 bases from V and 7 bases from J, leaving 11 bases between. This CDR3 region has 13 residues. CDR3 DNA sequence: TGTGCCAGCAGCTCCGGACTTGGGAATGAGCAGTTCTTC. As protein: CASSSGLGNEQFF. Based on the CDR3 plus reference TRBV7-6 and TRBJ2-1, the full variable domain is GAGVSQSPRYKVTKRGQDVALRCDPISGHVSLYWYRQALGQGPEFLTYFNYEAQQDKSGLPNDRFSAERPEGSISTLTIQRTEQRDSAMYRCASSSGLGNEQFFGPGTRLTVL.

The chain has TRBV7-3 and TRBJ2-7; 7 bases align to TRBD1. This CDR3 contains 15 residues. The germline V gene has CDR1 SGHTA and CDR2 FQGTGA. Trimming cost V 1 base and J 2 bases; bases outside gene matches: 5. The CDR3 sequence: CASSLMGTAPYEQYF. CDR3 coding DNA: TGTGCCAGCAGCTTAATGGGGACAGCTCCCTACGAGCAGTACTTC.

The chain carries TRBV6-5 and TRBJ1-4, with D uncertain. CDR1 is MNHEY, CDR2 SVGAGI, per germline. Trimming left V 4 bases short and J 0 bases short, with 6 bases between. The length of the CDR3 is 14 residues. CDR3: CASSWVSTNEKLFF. For the CDR3, the DNA is TGTGCCAGCAGTTGGGTTTCAACTAATGAAAAACTGTTTTTT.

This chain connects TRBV18 to TRBJ2-1, with TRBD1 identical over 7 bases. The CDR3 runs to 17 residues. Germline V gives CDR1 KGHSH, CDR2 LQKENI. The J segment lost 0 bases and the V segment lost 3 bases, leaving 8 bases of the junction unmatched. CDR3 sequence (DNA): TGTGCCAGCTCACCCCCTACAGGGGTCCCCTCCTACAATGAGCAGTTCTTC. The encoded protein is CASSPPTGVPSYNEQFF.

This chain joins TRBV24-1 and TRBJ2-3, with TRBD1 identical over 7 bases. The V gene end was trimmed by 5 bases and the J gene end by 2 bases; junction bases not matched to a gene: 18. This CDR3 spans 19 amino acids. The germline gives CDR1 KGHDR, CDR2 SFDVKD. As DNA, the CDR3 is TGTGCCACCAGTGGGGTCTTGAAGGGGGCTGCTTTATCCACAGATACGCAGTATTTT. Protein product: CATSGVLKGAALSTDTQYF.

The chain combines TRBV3-1 (or the pseudogene TRBV3-2) with TRBJ1-3, with D tentatively TRBD1 (5 bases). Per germline, CDR1 LGHDT and CDR2 YNNKEL (reference sequence). V was pared by 0 bases and J by 4 bases, with 10 bases between. The CDR3 consists of 15 residues. The CDR3 spells CASSQDRTGGNTIYF. The CDR3 DNA reads as TGTGCCAGCAGCCAAGATCGAACAGGAGGAAACACCATATATTTT.

The rearrangement links TRBV5-6 to TRBJ1-2; D is ambiguous. This CDR3 spans 12 amino acids. Per the germline V gene, CDR1 is SGHDT and CDR2 is YYEEEE. V was clipped by 2 bases and J by 6 bases, with 8 bases between them. CDR3 protein: CASSLGYDGYTF. The CDR3 bases are TGTGCCAGCAGCTTAGGTTATGATGGCTACACCTTC.

The J gene is TRBJ1-1, the V gene TRBV2; no clear D gene. There are 12 residues in the CDR3. V lost 7 bases, J lost 8 bases, and 14 bases lay in between. CDR1 and CDR2 from the germline V gene are SNHLY and FYNNEI. Here the CDR3 reads CASTKGGFEAFF. DNA for the CDR3: TGTGCCAGCACCAAGGGAGGGTTCGAAGCTTTCTTT.

J is TRBJ2-3 and V is TRBV5-1; D could derive from TRBD1 or TRBD2 (5 bases each). Germline-derived CDR1 and CDR2 are SGHRS and YFSETQ. Trimming stripped 2 bases from V and 2 bases from J, with 18 bases between. The CDR3 consists of 17 residues. CDR3 bases: TGCGCCAGCAGCTTCCCCCGGGAAGGGGTCTTCACAGATACGCAGTATTTT. Translating it yields CASSFPREGVFTDTQYF.

In this sample, this clone turned up once. The chain is built from TRBV11-2 and TRBJ1-1; no firm D call. This CDR3 region has 15 residues. CDR1 is SGHAT and CDR2 is FQNNGV in the germline V gene. V shed 5 bases and J shed 3 bases, with 16 bases lying between them. In DNA form, the CDR3 reads TGTGCCAGCAGCCCTCAGGTGGGCCGGGACACTGAAGCTTTCTTT. The encoded protein is CASSPQVGRDTEAFF.

The chain uses TRBV18 and TRBJ1-5; maybe TRBD1 (6 bases). This CDR3 contains 15 residues. Trimming took 4 bases from V and 3 from J, leaving 13 bases between them. Looked up from germline, CDR1 is KGHSH and CDR2 is LQKENI. This chain's CDR3 is CASSQGQPYNQPQHF. Here the CDR3 DNA reads TGTGCCAGCTCACAAGGACAGCCCTACAATCAGCCCCAGCATTTT.

The chain links TRBV9 to TRBJ2-2; 7 nucleotides match TRBD2. The CDR3 covers 16 residues. V shed 4 bases, J shed 2 bases, and the junction held 8 bases outside the gene matches. Germline V gene data show CDR1 as SGDLS and CDR2 as YYNGEE. For the CDR3, the DNA is TGTGCCAGCAGCCGCGGGGGAGCCATTAACACCGGGGAGCTGTTTTTT. Its protein product is CASSRGGAINTGELFF.

The chain recombines TRBV7-3 with TRBJ1-3; the D gene is possibly TRBD1 (6 bases). This CDR3 contains 16 residues. Germline CDR1 SGHTA, CDR2 FQGTGA. The V end lost 1 base, the J end lost 0 bases, and 10 bases lay between the germline ends. In DNA, the CDR3 is TGTGCCAGCAGCTTAAATGGGGGCGCCTCTGGAAACACCATATATTTT. The encoded protein is CASSLNGGASGNTIYF.

In this sample, this clone turned up once. The rearrangement uses TRBV6-5 and TRBJ1-6, with TRBD1 matching over 8 bases. J lost 8 bases, V lost 5 bases, and 5 bases had no gene match. Germline CDR1 reads MNHEY; CDR2 reads SVGAGI. The CDR3 covers 14 residues. In nucleotides, the CDR3 is TGTGCCAGCAGTCCCCCGGGACAGGATTCACCCCTCCACTTT. Protein product: CASSPPGQDSPLHF.

This chain links TRBV3-1 (or the pseudogene TRBV3-2) with TRBJ2-1, with TRBD1 matching 8 bases. Unmatched junction bases numbered 7, after V lost 3 bases and J lost 9 bases. Germline V gene sequence: CDR1 LGHDT, CDR2 YNNKEL (reference sequence). This CDR3 contains 14 residues. The CDR3 loop reads CASSHRTGSGEQFF. The DNA for the CDR3 is TGTGCCAGCAGCCATAGGACAGGGTCAGGTGAGCAGTTCTTC.

V gene TRBV28 combines with J gene TRBJ1-6; possibly TRBD1 for D (5 bases). Per the germline V gene, CDR1 is MDHEN and CDR2 is SYDVKM. The CDR3 runs 16 residues. Trimming stripped 7 bases from V and 7 bases from J, with 20 bases between. CDR3 nucleotide sequence: TGTGCCAGCACCCCCGCCGGGCAGGGTGGCAATTCACCCCTCCACTTT. Translation: CASTPAGQGGNSPLHF. Full variable domain (remainder filled in from reference TRBV28 and TRBJ1-6): DVKVTQSSRYLVKRTGEKVFLECVQDMDHENMFWYRQDPGLGLRLIYFSYDVKMKEKGDIPEGYSVSREKKERFSLILESASTNQTSMYLCASTPAGQGGNSPLHFGNGTRLTVT.